These 26 T cell receptor beta chains share one sample of origin, sequenced in a study of CD8+CD57+ T cells in acquired aplastic anemia. The study profiled TCR beta VDJ and CDR3 using genomic DNA as template. TCRdb processed the reads anew with MiXCR; each CDR3 protein has one entry. The data hold 80,000 to 100,000 distinct CDR3 sequences, with roughly two thirds observed a single time. Selection for sequencing was limited to patients who had shown CD8+CD57+ cell expansion by flow cytometry. The sequenced sample consisted of sorted CD4+, CD8+, or CD8+CD57+ T cells (not recorded which) from PBMCs. These receptors were obtained from a human donor with aplastic anemia.

The V gene is TRBV7-8, the J gene TRBJ1-3; D gene ambiguous. The CDR3 sequence is 13 residues long. The V end lost 5 bases, the J end lost 3 bases, and 8 bases lay between the germline ends. Per germline, CDR1 SGHVS and CDR2 FQNEAQ. The CDR3 is CASSQRVGNTIYF. The DNA of the CDR3 is TGTGCCAGCAGCCAGAGGGTTGGAAACACCATATATTTT.

The rearrangement links TRBV10-3 to TRBJ2-3, with D maybe TRBD2 (5 bases). V dropped 2 bases and J dropped 6 bases, with 12 bases sitting between them. Germline values: CDR1 ENHRY, CDR2 SYGVKD. CDR3 length: 14 amino acids. In DNA, the CDR3 is TGTGCCATCAGTGAGGAGGGTTTTGGGGATACGCAGTATTTT. It codes for CAISEEGFGDTQYF.

The DNA of the CDR3 is TGTGCCAGCAGCTTAGATGGGAACGGTTCGCAGTATTTT. It is translated as CASSLDGNGSQYF. V and J are TRBV7-9 and TRBJ2-3; D gene ambiguous. The CDR3 is 13 residues long. Germline lookup yields CDR1 SEHNR and CDR2 FQNEAQ (reference sequence). V was cut by 1 base and J by 10 bases, with 12 bases left in between.

The rearrangement joins TRBV29-1 to TRBJ2-1, with D tentatively TRBD2 (6 bases). From germline, CDR1 is SQVTM and CDR2 ANQGSEA. V was shortened by 7 bases and J by 5 bases, with 15 bases between the two germline ends. The CDR3 length is 13 residues. The CDR3 spells CSAGEVDDNEQFF. For the CDR3, the DNA is TGCAGCGCGGGAGAGGTGGATGACAATGAGCAGTTCTTC.

The chain combines TRBV5-1 with TRBJ2-2; 8 positions match TRBD2. The V gene end was trimmed by 0 bases and the J gene end by 0 bases; junction bases not matched to a gene: 16. CDR1 and CDR2 (germline): SGHRS, YFSETQ. The CDR3 has 21 residues. The CDR3, as DNA: TGCGCCAGCAGCTTGGGACCCGCCGGGACTAGGGGAGGAGCGAACACCGGGGAGCTGTTTTTT. It translates to CASSLGPAGTRGGANTGELFF.

The rearrangement links TRBV10-3 to TRBJ2-2, with 9 nucleotides matching TRBD1. V shed 10 bases, J shed 4 bases, and the junction held 4 bases outside the gene matches. Germline V gene data show CDR1 as ENHRY and CDR2 as SYGVKD. There are 13 residues in the CDR3. The CDR3 sequence is CATGQGSTGELFF. The CDR3 DNA reads as TGTGCCACCGGACAGGGGAGCACCGGGGAGCTGTTTTTT.

The chain carries TRBV24-1 and TRBJ2-1, with TRBD1 as a possible D gene (6 bases). Trimming shortened V by 4 bases and J by 6 bases, and 12 bases separated the two germline ends. This CDR3 has 14 residues. Per the germline V gene, CDR1 is KGHDR and CDR2 is SFDVKD. CDR3 in amino acids: CATSDVRGTNEQFF. For the CDR3, the DNA is TGTGCCACCAGTGACGTGAGGGGGACCAATGAGCAGTTCTTC.

As for this clonotype: Sequence at one end of the junction differs from germline and may be a read error. The gene calls are TRBV11-1 and TRBJ2-7; possible D gene TRBD2, 6 bases. The CDR3 is 17 amino acids. The germline gives CDR1 SGHAT, CDR2 FQDESV (reference sequence). The CDR3 DNA is TGTGCCAGCAGCTACCACCCCCGGGACTGGTCCTCCTTCGAGCAGTACTTC. This encodes CASSYHPRDWSSFEQYF.

The rearrangement links TRBV7-2 to TRBJ2-7; TRBD2 aligns across 8 bases. Germline V CDR1 and CDR2: SGHTA, FQGNSA. J lost 6 bases, V lost 1 base, and 5 bases had no gene match. The CDR3 is 14 residues long. The CDR3 sequence: CASSLDGRDVEQYF. The CDR3 DNA sequence: TGTGCCAGCAGCTTAGACGGGAGGGACGTCGAGCAGTACTTC.

This chain joins TRBV12-3 or TRBV12-4 and TRBJ2-5; D is unresolved. V lost 3 bases and J lost 0, with 8 bases in between. This CDR3 contains 14 residues. This chain's CDR3 is CASSLPPYQETQYF. The CDR3 region has the DNA TGTGCCAGCAGTTTGCCCCCCTACCAAGAGACCCAGTACTTC.

The chain recombines TRBV19 with TRBJ1-2; 7 nucleotides match TRBD1. The CDR3 is 14 residues long. The J segment lost 7 bases and the V segment lost 7 bases, leaving 12 bases of the junction unmatched. Per the germline V gene, CDR1 is LNHDA and CDR2 is SQIVND (reference sequence). For the CDR3, the DNA is TGTGCCAGTACCTTACAGACAGGGCAAGGTGGCTACACCTTC. This sequence encodes CASTLQTGQGGYTF.

This chain connects TRBV29-1 to TRBJ2-2, with 7 positions matching TRBD2. Germline CDR1 reads SQVTM; CDR2 reads ANQGSEA. CDR3 length: 14 amino acids. J gave up 4 bases and V 7 bases, and 9 bases lay outside the gene matches. In DNA form, the CDR3 reads TGCAGCGCCGTCGGGGGGTTGAGCACCGGGGAGCTGTTTTTT. It translates to CSAVGGLSTGELFF.

The chain has TRBV25-1 and TRBJ2-7, with D unclear. This CDR3 has 14 residues. Germline-derived CDR1 and CDR2 are MGHDK and SYGVNS. The V gene lost 0 bases and the J gene lost 5 bases, with 11 bases spanning the gap. The CDR3 sequence is CASSEYSQTHEQYF. CDR3 nucleotide sequence: TGTGCCAGCAGTGAATATTCCCAAACCCACGAGCAGTACTTC.

This clonotype was observed a single time. This rearrangement joins TRBV7-9 to TRBJ1-6; D call uncertain. Deletions cut 8 bases from V and 8 bases from J, with 10 bases between. CDR1 is SEHNR, CDR2 FQNEAQ, per germline (reference sequence). This CDR3 comprises 12 residues. The CDR3 reads CASADSDSPLHF. For the CDR3, the DNA is TGTGCCAGCGCCGACTCCGATTCACCCCTCCACTTT.

This chain connects TRBV20-1 to TRBJ2-7; 12 nucleotides align to TRBD2. V shed 3 bases and J 7 bases; nucleotides not matched to a gene: 7. The CDR3 consists of 14 residues. Looked up from germline, CDR1 is DFQATT and CDR2 is SNEGSKA (reference sequence). CDR3 protein: CSASYLAGGREQYF. The CDR3 bases are TGCAGTGCTAGTTACCTAGCGGGAGGGCGTGAGCAGTACTTC.

CDR3 amino acids: CSVTTSGGHTDTQYF. CDR3 nucleotides: TGCAGCGTTACGACTAGCGGGGGACACACAGATACGCAGTATTTT. This chain connects TRBV29-1 to TRBJ2-3; 12 bases are shared with TRBD2. With V trimmed by 5 bases and J by 2 bases, 5 bases remained unmatched. Germline CDR1 reads SQVTM; CDR2 reads ANQGSEA. The CDR3 runs 15 residues.

This sequence joins TRBV12-5 and TRBJ2-7, with D possibly being TRBD1 (6 bases). The CDR3 covers 15 residues. Germline CDR1 and CDR2: LGHNT and FRNRAP. V dropped 0 bases and J dropped 1 base, with 10 bases sitting between them. The CDR3 spells CASGLVQGNSYEQYF. The CDR3 nucleotides are TGTGCTAGTGGTTTGGTACAGGGTAATTCCTACGAGCAGTACTTC. The full variable domain, with the rest looked up from reference TRBV12-5 and TRBJ2-7, is DARVTQTPRHKVTEMGQEVTMRCQPILGHNTVFWYRQTMMQGLELLAYFRNRAPLDDSGMPKDRFSAEMPDATLATLKIQPSEPRDSAVYFCASGLVQGNSYEQYFGPGTRLTVT.

This clonotype showed up many times. The V call is TRBV7-3, the J call TRBJ2-1; a weak D match, TRBD2 (5 bases). Germline V gene data show CDR1 as SGHTA and CDR2 as FQGTGA. This CDR3 contains 15 residues. Trimming pared 6 bases from V and 0 bases from J, leaving 12 bases between. CDR3 coding DNA: TGTGCCAGCAGTCCCGGACTTAGCTCCTACAATGAGCAGTTCTTC. Translating gives CASSPGLSSYNEQFF.

This chain links TRBV2 with TRBJ2-5; possibly TRBD1 for D (5 bases). Germline lookup yields CDR1 SNHLY and CDR2 FYNNEI. The CDR3 loop spans 15 amino acids. V lost 4 bases and J 4 bases, leaving 16 bases between the germline ends. The CDR3 sequence: CASSATVRVGETQYF. CDR3 in DNA: TGTGCCAGCAGTGCGACGGTCAGGGTCGGAGAGACCCAGTACTTC.

This rearrangement joins TRBV20-1 to TRBJ2-7; no clear D gene. Germline assignment: CDR1 DFQATT and CDR2 SNEGSKA (reference sequence). Trimming cost V 0 bases and J 4 bases, with 10 bases left between them. This CDR3 is built from 13 residues. The CDR3 coding sequence is TGCAGTGCTAGAGATTTGAGAGGATACGAGCAGTACTTC. This gives the protein CSARDLRGYEQYF.

This rearrangement joins TRBV7-9 to TRBJ2-1, with D unclear. Germline values: CDR1 SEHNR, CDR2 FQNEAQ (reference sequence). V was cut by 2 bases and J by 5 bases, with 7 bases left in between. The CDR3 length is 13 residues. The CDR3 DNA is TGTGCCAGCAGCTTATTTTCCCACAATGAGCAGTTCTTC. Residues: CASSLFSHNEQFF.

The chain employs TRBV24-1 and TRBJ1-4; no reliable D call. The V and J ends lost 9 bases and 0 bases respectively, with 10 bases between them. Germline lookup yields CDR1 KGHDR and CDR2 SFDVKD. The CDR3 loop spans 14 amino acids. The CDR3 nucleotides are TGTGCCACCGCTGAGGGTGCAACTAATGAAAAACTGTTTTTT. This gives the protein CATAEGATNEKLFF.

The V gene is TRBV20-1, the J gene TRBJ2-1, with 12 nucleotides matching TRBD2. Germline V gene lookup returns CDR1 DFQATT and CDR2 SNEGSKA (reference sequence). The CDR3 runs to 14 residues. Unmatched junction bases numbered 9, after V lost 6 bases and J lost 9 bases. In DNA, the CDR3 is TGCAGTGCCCAACTAGCGGGGGGCATAAGTGAGCAGTTCTTC. Translated, it gives CSAQLAGGISEQFF.

The chain is built from TRBV2 and TRBJ2-7; a weak D match, TRBD2 (6 bases). The CDR3 contains 13 residues. Germline CDR1 reads SNHLY; CDR2 reads FYNNEI. Trimming pared 4 bases from V and 2 bases from J, leaving 9 bases between. CDR3 in DNA: TGTGCCAGCAGTGCGGGAGCCACCTACGAGCAGTACTTC. It yields the protein CASSAGATYEQYF.

This clonotype has a handful of counts. The chain carries TRBV10-3 and TRBJ1-2, with TRBD1 identical over 8 bases. Germline CDR1 and CDR2: ENHRY and SYGVKD. The V segment lost 6 bases and the J segment 4 bases; nucleotides outside the gene matches: 7. The CDR3 loop spans 14 amino acids. CDR3 sequence reads: CAIRDRGVFYGYTF. CDR3 coding DNA: TGTGCCATCAGAGACAGGGGAGTCTTCTATGGCTACACCTTC.

Note on this clonotype: Germline and junction disagree at one end, which may indicate a read error. V is TRBV13 and J is TRBJ1-1; D is ambiguous. Germline CDR1 and CDR2: PRHDT and FYEKMQ (reference sequence). This CDR3 has 14 residues. Here the CDR3 DNA reads TGTGCCAGCAGCTTAATCAGTGTGAACGCTGAAGTTTTCTTT. Its protein is CASSLISVNAEVFF.